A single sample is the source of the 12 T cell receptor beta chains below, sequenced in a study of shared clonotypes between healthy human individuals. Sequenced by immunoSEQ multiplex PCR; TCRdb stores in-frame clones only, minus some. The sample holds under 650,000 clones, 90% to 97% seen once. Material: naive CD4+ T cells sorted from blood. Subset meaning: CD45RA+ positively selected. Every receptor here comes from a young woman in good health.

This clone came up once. CDR3 nucleotides: TGTGCCAGCAGTTACGACCAACCGAACACCGGGGAGCTGTTTTTT. It specifies CASSYDQPNTGELFF. The V gene is TRBV6-6, the J gene TRBJ2-2; the D is unclear. CDR3 length: 15 amino acids. V lost 2 bases, J lost 0 bases, and 7 bases lay in between. Germline V CDR1 and CDR2: MNHNY, SVGAGI (reference sequence).

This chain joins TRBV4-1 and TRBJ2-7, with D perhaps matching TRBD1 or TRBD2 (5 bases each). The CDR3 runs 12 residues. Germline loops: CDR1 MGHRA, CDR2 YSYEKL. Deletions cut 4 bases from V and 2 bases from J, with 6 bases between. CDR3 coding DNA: TGCGCCAGCAGCCGAGGGGCCTACGAGCAGTACTTC. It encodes CASSRGAYEQYF.

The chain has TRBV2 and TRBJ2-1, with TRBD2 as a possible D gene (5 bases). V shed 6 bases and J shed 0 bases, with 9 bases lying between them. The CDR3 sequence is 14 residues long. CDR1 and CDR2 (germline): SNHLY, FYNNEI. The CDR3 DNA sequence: TGTGCCAGCAGGAGCGGTAGCTCCTACAATGAGCAGTTCTTC. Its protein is CASRSGSSYNEQFF.

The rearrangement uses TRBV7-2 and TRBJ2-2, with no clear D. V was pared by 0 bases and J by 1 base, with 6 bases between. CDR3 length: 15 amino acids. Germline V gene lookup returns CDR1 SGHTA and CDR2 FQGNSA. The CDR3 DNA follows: TGTGCCAGCAGCTTAGCCCCAGAGAACACCGGGGAGCTGTTTTTT. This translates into CASSLAPENTGELFF.

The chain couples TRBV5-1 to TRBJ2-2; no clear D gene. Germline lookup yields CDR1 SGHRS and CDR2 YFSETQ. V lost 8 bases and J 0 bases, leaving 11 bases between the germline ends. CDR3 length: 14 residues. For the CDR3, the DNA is TGCGCCAGTAGCAGAGGCGCGAACACCGGGGAGCTGTTTTTT. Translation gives CASSRGANTGELFF.

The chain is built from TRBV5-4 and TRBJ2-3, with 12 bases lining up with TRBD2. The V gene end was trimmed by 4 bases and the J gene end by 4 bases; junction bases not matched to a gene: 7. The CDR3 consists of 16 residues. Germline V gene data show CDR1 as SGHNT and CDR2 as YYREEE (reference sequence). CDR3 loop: CASSKPTSGRPDTQYF. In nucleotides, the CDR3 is TGTGCCAGCAGCAAACCGACTAGCGGGAGACCAGATACGCAGTATTTT.

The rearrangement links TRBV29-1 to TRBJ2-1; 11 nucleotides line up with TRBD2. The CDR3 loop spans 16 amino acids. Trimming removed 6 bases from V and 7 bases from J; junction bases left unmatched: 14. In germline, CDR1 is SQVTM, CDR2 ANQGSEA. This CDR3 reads CSVSRKLAGVGNEQFF. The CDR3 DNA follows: TGCAGCGTGTCCCGAAAACTAGCGGGAGTGGGTAATGAGCAGTTCTTC.

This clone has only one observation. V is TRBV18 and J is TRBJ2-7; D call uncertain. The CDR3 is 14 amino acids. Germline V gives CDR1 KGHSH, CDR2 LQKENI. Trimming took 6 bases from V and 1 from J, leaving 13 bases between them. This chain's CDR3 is CASSPDSNSYEQYF. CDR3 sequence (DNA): TGTGCCAGCTCGCCTGACTCGAATTCCTACGAGCAGTACTTC.

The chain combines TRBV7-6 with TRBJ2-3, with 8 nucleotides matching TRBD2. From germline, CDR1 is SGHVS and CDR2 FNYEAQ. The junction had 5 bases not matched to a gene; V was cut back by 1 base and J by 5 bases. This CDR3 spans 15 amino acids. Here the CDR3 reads CASSLVHRGGDTQYF. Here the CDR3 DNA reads TGTGCCAGCAGCTTAGTACATCGGGGGGGAGATACGCAGTATTTT.

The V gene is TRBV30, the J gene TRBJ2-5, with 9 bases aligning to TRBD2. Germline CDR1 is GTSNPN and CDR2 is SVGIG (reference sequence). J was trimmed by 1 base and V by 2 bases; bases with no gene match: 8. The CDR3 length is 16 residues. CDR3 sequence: CAWSSGLAGSQETQYF. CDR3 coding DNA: TGTGCCTGGAGTAGCGGGCTAGCGGGGTCCCAAGAGACCCAGTACTTC.

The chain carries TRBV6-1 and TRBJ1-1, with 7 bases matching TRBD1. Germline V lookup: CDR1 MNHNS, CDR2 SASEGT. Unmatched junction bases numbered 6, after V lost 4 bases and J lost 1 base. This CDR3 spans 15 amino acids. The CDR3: CASSVDRARNTEAFF. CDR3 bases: TGTGCCAGCAGTGTCGACAGGGCACGGAACACTGAAGCTTTCTTT.

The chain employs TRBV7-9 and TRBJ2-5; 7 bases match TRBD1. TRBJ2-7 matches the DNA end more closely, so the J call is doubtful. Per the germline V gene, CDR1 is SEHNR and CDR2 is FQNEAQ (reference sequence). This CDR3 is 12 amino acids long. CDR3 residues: CASRGQYYEQYF. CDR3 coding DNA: TGTGCCAGCCGGGGACAGTACTACGAGCAGTACTTC.